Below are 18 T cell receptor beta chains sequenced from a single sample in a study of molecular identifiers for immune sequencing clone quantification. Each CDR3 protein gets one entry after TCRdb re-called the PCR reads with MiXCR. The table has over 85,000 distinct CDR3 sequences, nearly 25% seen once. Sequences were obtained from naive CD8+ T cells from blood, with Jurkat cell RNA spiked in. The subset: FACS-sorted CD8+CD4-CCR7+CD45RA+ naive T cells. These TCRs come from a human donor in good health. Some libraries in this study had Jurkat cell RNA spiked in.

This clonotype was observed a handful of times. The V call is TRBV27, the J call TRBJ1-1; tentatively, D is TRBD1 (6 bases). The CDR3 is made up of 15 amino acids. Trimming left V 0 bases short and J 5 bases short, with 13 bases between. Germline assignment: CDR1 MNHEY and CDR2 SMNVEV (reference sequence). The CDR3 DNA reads TGTGCCAGCAGTTTATCCGCCAGGGGAGGGACTGAAGCTTTCTTT. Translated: CASSLSARGGTEAFF.

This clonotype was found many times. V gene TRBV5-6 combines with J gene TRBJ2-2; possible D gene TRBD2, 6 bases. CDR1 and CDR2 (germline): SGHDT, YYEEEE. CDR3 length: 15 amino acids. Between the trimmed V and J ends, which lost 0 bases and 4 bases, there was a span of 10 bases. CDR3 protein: CASSLEEGSTGELFF. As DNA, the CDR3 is TGTGCCAGCAGCTTGGAGGAGGGTAGCACCGGGGAGCTGTTTTTT. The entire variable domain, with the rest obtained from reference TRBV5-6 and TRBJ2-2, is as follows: DAGVTQSPTHLIKTRGQQVTLRCSPKSGHDTVSWYQQALGQGPQFIFQYYEEEERQRGNFPDRFSGHQFPNYSSELNVNALLLGDSALYLCASSLEEGSTGELFFGEGSRLTVL.

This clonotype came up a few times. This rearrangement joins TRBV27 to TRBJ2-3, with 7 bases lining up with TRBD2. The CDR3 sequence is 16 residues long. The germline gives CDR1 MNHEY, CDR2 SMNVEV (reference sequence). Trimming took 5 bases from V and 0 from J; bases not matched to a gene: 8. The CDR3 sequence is CASSPSYGGSTDTQYF. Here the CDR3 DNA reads TGTGCCAGCAGTCCCTCTTACGGGGGGAGCACAGATACGCAGTATTTT.

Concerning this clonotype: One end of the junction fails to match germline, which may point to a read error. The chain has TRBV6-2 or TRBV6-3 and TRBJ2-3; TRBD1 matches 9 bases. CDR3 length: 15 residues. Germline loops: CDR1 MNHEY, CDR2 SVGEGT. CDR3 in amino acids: CASGPGQGITDTQYF. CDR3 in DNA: TGTGCCAGCGGCCCAGGACAGGGGATCACAGATACGCAATATTTT.

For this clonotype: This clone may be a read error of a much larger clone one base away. The CDR3 DNA reads TGTGCCAGTAGGACAGGGGCCAACGTCCTGACTTTC. Its protein product is CASRTGANVLTF. The rearrangement uses TRBV19 and TRBJ2-6; no clear D. The CDR3 covers 12 residues. Trimming took off 6 bases at V and 4 bases at J, with 4 bases between the two ends. Germline V lookup: CDR1 LNHDA, CDR2 SQIVND (reference sequence).

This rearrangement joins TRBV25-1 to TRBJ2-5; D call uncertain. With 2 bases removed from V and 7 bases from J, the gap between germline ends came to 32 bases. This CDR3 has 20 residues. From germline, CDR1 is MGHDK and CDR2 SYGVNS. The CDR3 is CASSEPPYLRTADAKGTQYF. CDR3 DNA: TGTGCCAGCAGTGAACCGCCCTATTTAAGGACGGCAGACGCGAAGGGGACCCAGTACTTC.

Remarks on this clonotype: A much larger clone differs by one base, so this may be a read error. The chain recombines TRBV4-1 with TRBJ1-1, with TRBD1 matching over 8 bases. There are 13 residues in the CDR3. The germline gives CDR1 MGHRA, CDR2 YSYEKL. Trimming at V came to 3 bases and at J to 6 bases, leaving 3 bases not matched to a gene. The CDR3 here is CASSHDRGAEAFF. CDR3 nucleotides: TGCGCCAGCAGCCACGACAGGGGCGCTGAAGCTTTCTTT.

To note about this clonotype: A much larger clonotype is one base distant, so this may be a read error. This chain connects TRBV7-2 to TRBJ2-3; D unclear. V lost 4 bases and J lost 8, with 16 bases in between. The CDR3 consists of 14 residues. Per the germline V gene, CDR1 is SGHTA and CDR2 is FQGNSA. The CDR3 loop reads CASSSVVGSSTQYF. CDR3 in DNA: TGTGCCAGCAGCTCCGTAGTTGGTTCGAGTACGCAGTATTTT.

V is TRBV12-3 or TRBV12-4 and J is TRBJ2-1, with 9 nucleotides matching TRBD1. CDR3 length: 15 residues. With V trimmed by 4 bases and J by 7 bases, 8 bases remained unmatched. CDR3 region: CASSSWTGVWNEQFF. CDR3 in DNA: TGTGCCAGCAGTTCCTGGACAGGGGTCTGGAATGAGCAGTTCTTC.

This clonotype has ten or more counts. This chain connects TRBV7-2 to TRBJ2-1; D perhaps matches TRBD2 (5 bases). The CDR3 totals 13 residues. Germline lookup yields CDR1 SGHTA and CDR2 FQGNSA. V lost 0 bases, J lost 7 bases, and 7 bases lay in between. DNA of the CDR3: TGTGCCAGCAGCTTAGCATCGGGGAATGAGCAGTTCTTC. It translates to CASSLASGNEQFF.

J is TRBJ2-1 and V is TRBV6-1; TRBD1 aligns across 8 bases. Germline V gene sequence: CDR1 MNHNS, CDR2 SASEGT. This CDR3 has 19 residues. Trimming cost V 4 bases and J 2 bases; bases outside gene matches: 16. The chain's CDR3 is CASSVLPGGGVSPYNEQFF. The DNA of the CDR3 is TGTGCCAGCAGTGTCCTCCCAGGGGGCGGCGTTTCCCCCTACAATGAGCAGTTCTTC.

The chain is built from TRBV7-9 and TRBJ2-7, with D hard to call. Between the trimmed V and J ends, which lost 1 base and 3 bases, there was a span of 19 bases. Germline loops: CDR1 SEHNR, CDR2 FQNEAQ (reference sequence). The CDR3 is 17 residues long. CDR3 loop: CASSLGGDQDQRYEQYF. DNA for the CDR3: TGTGCCAGCAGCTTAGGGGGTGACCAGGACCAGCGCTACGAGCAGTACTTC.

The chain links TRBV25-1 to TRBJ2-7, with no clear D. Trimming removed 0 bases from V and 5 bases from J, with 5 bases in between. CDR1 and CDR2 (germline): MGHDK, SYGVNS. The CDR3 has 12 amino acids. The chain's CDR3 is CASSEYWDEQYF. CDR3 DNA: TGTGCCAGCAGTGAATACTGGGACGAGCAGTACTTC.

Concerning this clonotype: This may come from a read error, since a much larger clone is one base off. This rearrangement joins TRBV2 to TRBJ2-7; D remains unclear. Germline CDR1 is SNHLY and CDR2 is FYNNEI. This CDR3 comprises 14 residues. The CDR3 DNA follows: TGTGCCAGCAGTGAAGCTGCCAGCTCCTGCGAGCAGTACTTC. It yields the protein CASSEAASSCEQYF.

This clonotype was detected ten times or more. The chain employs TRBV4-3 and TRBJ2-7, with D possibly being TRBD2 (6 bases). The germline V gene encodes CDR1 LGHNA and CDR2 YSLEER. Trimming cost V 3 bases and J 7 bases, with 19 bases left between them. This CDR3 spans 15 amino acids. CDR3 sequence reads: CASSQAVGGFGEQYF. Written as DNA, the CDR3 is TGCGCCAGCAGCCAGGCCGTCGGAGGGTTCGGGGAGCAGTACTTC.

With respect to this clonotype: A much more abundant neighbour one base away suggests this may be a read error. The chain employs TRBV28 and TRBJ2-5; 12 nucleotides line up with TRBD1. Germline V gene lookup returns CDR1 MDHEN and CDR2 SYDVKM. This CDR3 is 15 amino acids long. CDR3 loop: CASSSGTGGLEPQYF. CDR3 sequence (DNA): TGTGCCAGCAGTTCCGGGACAGGGGGCCTAGAGCCCCAGTACTTC.

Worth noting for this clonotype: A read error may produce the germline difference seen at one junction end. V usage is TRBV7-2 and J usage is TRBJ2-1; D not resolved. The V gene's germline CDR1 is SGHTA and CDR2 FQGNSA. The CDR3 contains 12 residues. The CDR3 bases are TGTGCCAGCAGCTTACCTTACAATGGGCAGTTCTTC. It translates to CASSLPYNGQFF.

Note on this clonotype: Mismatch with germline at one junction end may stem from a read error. The CDR3 region has the DNA TGTGCCAGCAGCTTCAGCAGGAGCCCCTACAATGAGCAGTCCTTC. Translating gives CASSFSRSPYNEQSF. The chain recombines TRBV7-4 with TRBJ2-1; D is undetermined. Germline V gene data show CDR1 as SGHVT and CDR2 as SQSDAQ. The CDR3 consists of 15 residues.